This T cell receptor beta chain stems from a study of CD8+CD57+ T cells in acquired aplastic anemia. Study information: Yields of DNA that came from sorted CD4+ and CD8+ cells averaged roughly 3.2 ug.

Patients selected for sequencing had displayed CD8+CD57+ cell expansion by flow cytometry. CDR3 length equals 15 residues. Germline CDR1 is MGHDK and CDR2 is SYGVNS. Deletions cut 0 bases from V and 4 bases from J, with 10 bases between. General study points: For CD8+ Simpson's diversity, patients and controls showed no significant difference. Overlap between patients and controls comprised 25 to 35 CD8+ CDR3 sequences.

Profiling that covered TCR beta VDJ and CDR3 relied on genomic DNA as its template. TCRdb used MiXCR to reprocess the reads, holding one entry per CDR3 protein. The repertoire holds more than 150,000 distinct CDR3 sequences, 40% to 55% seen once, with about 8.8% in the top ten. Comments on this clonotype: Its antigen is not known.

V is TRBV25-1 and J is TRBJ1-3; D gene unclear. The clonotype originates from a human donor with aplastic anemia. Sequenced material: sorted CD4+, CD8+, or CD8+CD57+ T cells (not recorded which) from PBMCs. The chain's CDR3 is CASSEYGGKGNTIYF. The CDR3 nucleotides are TGTGCCAGCAGTGAATACGGAGGGAAAGGAAACACCATATATTTT.